The next 22 T cell receptor beta chains were all read from a single sample in a study of cytomegalovirus exposure and HLA in healthy donors. PCR primers comprised 60 Vbeta and 13 Jbeta primers. Clones were read by immunoSEQ multiplex PCR, and TCRdb kept only the in-frame ones, dropping some. The sample has roughly 250,000 clones, 70% to 90% seen once. Sequencing input: PBMCs. These receptors were taken from a woman in her thirties or forties in good health and CMV-seropositive.

This chain links TRBV6-6 with TRBJ1-3; 7 bases match TRBD1. Germline V gene sequence: CDR1 MNHNY, CDR2 SVGAGI (reference sequence). The J segment lost 2 bases and the V segment lost 7 bases, leaving 5 bases of the junction unmatched. CDR3 length: 14 residues. The CDR3 protein is CASTPDRAGNTIYF. The CDR3 DNA reads as TGTGCCAGCACTCCCGACAGGGCTGGAAACACCATATATTTT.

The chain links TRBV30 to TRBJ1-1; 8 bases agree with TRBD1. Trimming took 3 bases from V and 1 from J; bases not matched to a gene: 7. This CDR3 is built from 15 residues. CDR1 and CDR2 from the germline V gene are GTSNPN and SVGIG (reference sequence). CDR3 in DNA: TGTGCCTGGAGGAGAGCCGGGACAGGGAACACTGAAGCTTTCTTT. Encoded protein: CAWRRAGTGNTEAFF.

J is TRBJ2-3 and V is TRBV7-9; TRBD1 might be the D (5 bases). Germline V gene sequence: CDR1 SEHNR, CDR2 FQNEAQ (reference sequence). V lost 3 bases, J lost 7 bases, and 11 bases lay in between. The CDR3 contains 13 residues. The CDR3 sequence is CASSLADSYTQYF. DNA for the CDR3: TGTGCCAGCAGCTTGGCTGACAGCTATACGCAGTATTTT.

The chain employs TRBV2 and TRBJ2-3; D perhaps matches TRBD2 (5 bases). The CDR3 covers 15 residues. Germline V gives CDR1 SNHLY, CDR2 FYNNEI. Trimming took 4 bases from V and 0 from J, leaving 11 bases between them. This CDR3 reads CASSAPAASTDTQYF. Here the CDR3 DNA reads TGTGCCAGCAGTGCCCCAGCGGCTAGCACAGATACGCAGTATTTT.

J is TRBJ2-7 and V is TRBV4-3, with a weak D call TRBD1 (5 bases). The CDR3 loop spans 15 amino acids. V was clipped by 4 bases and J by 1 base, with 14 bases between them. The germline CDR1 and CDR2 sequences are LGHNA and YSLEER. The CDR3 DNA reads as TGCGCCAGCAGCCGCCGACAGTTCAGGTCCTACGAGCAGTACTTC. Residues: CASSRRQFRSYEQYF.

This clone was seen a single time. The chain links TRBV7-9 to TRBJ2-1, with D perhaps TRBD1 (6 bases). V lost 4 bases, J lost 10 bases, and 8 bases lay in between. The CDR3 consists of 11 residues. Germline loops: CDR1 SEHNR, CDR2 FQNEAQ (reference sequence). CDR3 coding DNA: TGTGCCAGCAGCTATGGACAGGAGCAGTTCTTC. As protein: CASSYGQEQFF.

The rearrangement links TRBV28 to TRBJ2-3, with D possibly TRBD1 on 5 matching bases. The CDR3 totals 13 residues. V lost 2 bases, J lost 6 bases, and 9 bases lay in between. The germline V gene encodes CDR1 MDHEN and CDR2 SYDVKM. CDR3 residues: CASSLVGVDTQYF. The CDR3 coding sequence is TGTGCCAGCAGTTTAGTAGGGGTGGATACGCAGTATTTT.

The CDR3 nucleotides are TGCGCCAGCAGCTCCAACCCATTGGGGAGCTCCTACAATGAGCAGTTCTTC. It specifies CASSSNPLGSSYNEQFF. The chain has TRBV5-1 and TRBJ2-1, with a weak D call TRBD2 (5 bases). CDR1 and CDR2 from the germline V gene are SGHRS and YFSETQ. V shed 3 bases and J shed 0 bases, with 16 bases lying between them. The CDR3 is 17 amino acids. The whole variable domain, filled in from reference TRBV5-1 and TRBJ2-1, reads KAGVTQTPRYLIKTRGQQVTLSCSPISGHRSVSWYQQTPGQGLQFLFEYFSETQRNKGNFPGRFSGRQFSNSRSEMNVSTLELGDSALYLCASSSNPLGSSYNEQFFGPGTRLTVL.

V gene TRBV10-3 combines with J gene TRBJ1-6; D may be TRBD1 (5 bases). Germline CDR1 ENHRY, CDR2 SYGVKD. The length of the CDR3 is 15 residues. V was shortened by 8 bases and J by 6 bases, with 17 bases between the two germline ends. The CDR3 loop is CAIRGEGKSNSPLHF. CDR3 bases: TGTGCCATCCGGGGGGAGGGGAAATCTAATTCACCCCTCCACTTT.

In the case of this clone: The junction shows a germline mismatch at one end, possibly a read error. The chain combines TRBV7-3 with TRBJ1-1; D uncertain. The germline CDR1 and CDR2 sequences are SGHTA and FQGTGA. The CDR3 length is 13 residues. CDR3: CASSLGENTEAFF. The CDR3 nucleotides read TGTGCCAGCAGCTTAGGGGAGAACACTGAGGCTTTCTTT.

Concerning this clone: The junction and the germline gene differ at one end; a read error may be behind it. The CDR3 DNA reads as TGTGCCGGCAGCTTAGTTAAAGATGTGTCTAGTCAGTTCTTC. Residues: CAGSLVKDVSSQFF. This chain uses TRBV7-9 with TRBJ2-1, with D hard to call. The CDR3 is made up of 14 amino acids. CDR1 is SEHNR, CDR2 FQNEAQ, per germline (reference sequence).

This clone came up once. The chain uses TRBV18 and TRBJ1-5; D is possibly TRBD1 (6 bases). Looked up from germline, CDR1 is KGHSH and CDR2 is LQKENI. V lost 3 bases and J 9 bases, leaving 15 bases between the germline ends. This CDR3 has 14 amino acids. CDR3 sequence: CASSPGAESGPQHF. The DNA for the CDR3 is TGTGCCAGCTCACCGGGGGCGGAAAGTGGGCCCCAGCATTTT.

This clone was seen only a few times. The CDR3 region has the DNA TGTGCCAGCAGCTTGGGGCCAGGGGCGAACACTGAAGCTTTCTTT. It is translated as CASSLGPGANTEAFF. This chain connects TRBV5-4 to TRBJ1-1; D is perhaps TRBD1 (6 bases). Germline-derived CDR1 and CDR2 are SGHNT and YYREEE (reference sequence). There are 15 residues in the CDR3. The V and J ends lost 0 bases and 1 base respectively, with 10 bases between them.

The chain uses TRBV28 and TRBJ2-3, with 8 nucleotides matching TRBD2. The CDR3 covers 14 residues. CDR1 and CDR2 (germline): MDHEN, SYDVKM. Trimming took 7 bases from V and 4 from J; bases not matched to a gene: 7. The CDR3 reads CASTPGGVSDTQYF. The CDR3, as DNA: TGTGCCAGCACCCCGGGAGGGGTCTCAGATACGCAGTATTTT.

The chain carries TRBV7-2 and TRBJ2-1, with D possibly matching TRBD1 (6 bases). This CDR3 is 15 amino acids long. V was cut by 3 bases and J by 7 bases, with 16 bases left in between. Per germline, CDR1 SGHTA and CDR2 FQGNSA. This CDR3 reads CASSLVGASGNEQFF. The CDR3, as DNA: TGTGCCAGCAGCTTGGTGGGGGCTAGTGGGAATGAGCAGTTCTTC.

The rearrangement uses TRBV6-5 and TRBJ2-1; TRBD1 agrees at 11 bases. The CDR3 loop spans 14 amino acids. The germline CDR1 and CDR2 sequences are MNHEY and SVGAGI. The V gene end was trimmed by 7 bases and the J gene end by 7 bases; junction bases not matched to a gene: 6. The CDR3 sequence: CASTRTGGGNEQFF. As DNA, the CDR3 is TGTGCCAGCACCCGGACAGGGGGCGGGAATGAGCAGTTCTTC.

V and J are TRBV30 and TRBJ2-3; D may be TRBD1 (6 bases). The germline V gene has CDR1 GTSNPN and CDR2 SVGIG (reference sequence). The V end lost 3 bases, the J end lost 4 bases, and 14 bases lay between the germline ends. CDR3 length equals 14 residues. The chain's CDR3 is CAWSAQGWADTQYF. The CDR3 nucleotides are TGTGCCTGGAGCGCTCAGGGGTGGGCAGATACGCAGTATTTT.

The genes are TRBV5-1 and TRBJ2-7, with D tentatively TRBD2 (6 bases). V was pared by 0 bases and J by 3 bases, with 13 bases between. The CDR3 covers 15 residues. Looked up from germline, CDR1 is SGHRS and CDR2 is YFSETQ. The CDR3 bases are TGCGCCAGCAGCTTGGAACCTAGCGTTCGCTACGAGCAGTACTTC. Translated: CASSLEPSVRYEQYF.

This sequence joins TRBV7-2 and TRBJ2-7, with 9 bases identical to TRBD1. Unmatched junction bases numbered 7, after V lost 4 bases and J lost 3 bases. The CDR3 runs 15 residues. From germline, CDR1 is SGHTA and CDR2 FQGNSA. The CDR3, as DNA: TGTGCCAGCAGCTCATGGACAGGGGAGGGCTACGAGCAGTACTTC. Its translation: CASSSWTGEGYEQYF.

The chain joins TRBV19 to TRBJ1-5; possibly TRBD1 for D (6 bases). This CDR3 spans 14 amino acids. The V end was cut by 5 bases, the J end by 3 bases, with 11 bases between. Germline V gene data show CDR1 as LNHDA and CDR2 as SQIVND (reference sequence). The CDR3 loop is CASSPQGSNQPQHF. The CDR3 nucleotides are TGTGCCAGTAGTCCACAGGGTTCCAATCAGCCCCAGCATTTT.

J is TRBJ1-5 and V is TRBV7-2, with a tentative D call TRBD1 (6 bases). CDR3 length equals 15 residues. V was trimmed by 1 base and J by 6 bases, leaving 13 bases between them. CDR1 and CDR2 (germline): SGHTA, FQGNSA. The CDR3 loop reads CASSLVRGAGQPQHF. The CDR3 bases are TGTGCCAGCAGCTTAGTCCGGGGGGCCGGTCAGCCCCAGCATTTT.

CDR3 sequence reads: CASSPRTSADTQYF. The CDR3 nucleotides are TGTGCCAGCAGCCCCCGGACTAGCGCAGATACGCAGTATTTT. This chain joins TRBV6-5 and TRBJ2-3, with 9 bases aligning to TRBD2. This CDR3 spans 14 amino acids. Germline V gene sequence: CDR1 MNHEY, CDR2 SVGAGI. With 6 bases clipped from V and 4 bases from J, the junction kept 5 bases outside the gene matches.